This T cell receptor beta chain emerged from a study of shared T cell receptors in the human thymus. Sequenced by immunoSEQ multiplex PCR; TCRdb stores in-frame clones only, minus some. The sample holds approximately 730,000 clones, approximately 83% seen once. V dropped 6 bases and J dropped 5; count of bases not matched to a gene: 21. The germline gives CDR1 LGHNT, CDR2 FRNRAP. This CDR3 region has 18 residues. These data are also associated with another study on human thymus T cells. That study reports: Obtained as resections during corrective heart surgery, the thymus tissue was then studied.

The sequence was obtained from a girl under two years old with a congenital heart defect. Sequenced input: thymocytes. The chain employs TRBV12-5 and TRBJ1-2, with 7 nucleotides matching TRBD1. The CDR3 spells CASGILPRGDSTVYGYTF. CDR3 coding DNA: TGTGCTAGTGGAATACTCCCCAGGGGGGACAGTACCGTTTATGGCTACACCTTC.